The 26 T cell receptor beta chains reported below all come from one sample, sequenced in a study of T cell responses to AZD1222 COVID-19 vaccine. Method: immunoSEQ multiplex PCR; TCRdb's copy keeps in-frame clones and lacks some. The data contain 130,000 or so clones, approximately 93% of them singletons. The input for sequencing was peripheral blood, taken on day 0 of MenACWY control vaccination. These receptors all stem from an adult in good health.

The J gene is TRBJ1-5, the V gene TRBV30; D unresolved. The germline V gene has CDR1 GTSNPN and CDR2 SVGIG (reference sequence). This CDR3 spans 13 amino acids. V lost 2 bases and J lost 1, with 6 bases in between. CDR3 residues: CAWSSGSNQPQHF. For the CDR3, the DNA is TGTGCCTGGAGTAGCGGCAGCAATCAGCCCCAGCATTTT.

In this sample, this clone turned up once. The chain carries TRBV10-2 and TRBJ2-1; no clear D gene. This CDR3 region has 13 residues. The germline gives CDR1 WSHSY, CDR2 SAAADI. Trimming took 3 bases from V and 4 from J, leaving 7 bases between them. DNA of the CDR3: TGCGCCAGCAGTGACGGCTATTACAATGAGCAGTTCTTC. Protein sequence: CASSDGYYNEQFF.

V usage is TRBV7-8 and J usage is TRBJ1-3; TRBD1 might be the D (5 bases). V was trimmed by 6 bases and J by 0 bases, leaving 9 bases between them. The CDR3 has 14 residues. The V gene's germline CDR1 is SGHVS and CDR2 FQNEAQ. The CDR3 DNA sequence: TGTGCCAGCAGACTTGACAGCTCTGGAAACACCATATATTTT. This translates into CASRLDSSGNTIYF.

The rearrangement links TRBV10-2 to TRBJ2-7; tentatively, D is TRBD1 (6 bases). Between the trimmed V and J ends, which lost 0 bases and 4 bases, there was a span of 16 bases. CDR3 length equals 16 residues. CDR1 and CDR2 from the germline V gene are WSHSY and SAAADI. The CDR3 DNA reads as TGCGCCAGCAGTGAGTCGACAGGTCCCTTAGTTTACGAGCAGTACTTC. As protein: CASSESTGPLVYEQYF.

The chain carries TRBV5-1 and TRBJ1-4, with D hard to call. V lost 0 bases and J 7 bases, leaving 13 bases between the germline ends. The CDR3 contains 15 residues. Germline assignment: CDR1 SGHRS and CDR2 YFSETQ. The CDR3 DNA follows: TGCGCCAGCAGCTTGGGCGGCACCCATAGTGAAAAACTGTTTTTT. Translating it yields CASSLGGTHSEKLFF.

This rearrangement joins TRBV5-5 to TRBJ1-1, with TRBD1 identical over 7 bases. Germline V lookup: CDR1 SGHKS, CDR2 YYEKEE (reference sequence). CDR3 length equals 13 residues. After removal of 4 bases from V and 3 bases from J, the junction contained 3 bases not matched to a gene. This CDR3 is CASSPGGYTEAFF. The CDR3 coding sequence is TGTGCCAGCAGCCCAGGGGGGTACACTGAAGCTTTCTTT.

The chain has TRBV10-3 and TRBJ2-5; the D call may be TRBD1 or TRBD2 (5 bases each). With 0 bases removed from V and 1 base from J, the gap between germline ends came to 6 bases. Germline assignment: CDR1 ENHRY and CDR2 SYGVKD. CDR3 length equals 14 residues. The CDR3 bases are TGTGCCATCAGTGAGTCTGGGGGCCAAGAGACCCAGTACTTC. Translated: CAISESGGQETQYF.

The chain recombines TRBV5-1 with TRBJ2-1, with 9 bases matching TRBD2. CDR3 size: 15 residues. The V and J ends lost 0 bases and 8 bases, in that order; junction bases with no gene match: 6. The germline V gene has CDR1 SGHRS and CDR2 YFSETQ. This chain's CDR3 is CASSLEGLAFDEQFF. The CDR3 nucleotides are TGCGCCAGCAGCTTGGAGGGACTAGCATTCGATGAGCAGTTCTTC.

The J gene is TRBJ2-7, the V gene TRBV9; a weak D match, TRBD1 (6 bases). From germline, CDR1 is SGDLS and CDR2 YYNGEE. The V gene lost 2 bases and the J gene lost 0 bases, with 12 bases spanning the gap. The CDR3 runs 15 residues. Here the CDR3 reads CASSVRDTNSYEQYF. The CDR3 nucleotides are TGTGCCAGCAGCGTCAGGGACACCAACTCCTACGAGCAGTACTTC.

This chain uses TRBV9 with TRBJ1-1; the D gene is possibly TRBD1 (5 bases). Trimming pared 4 bases from V and 5 bases from J, leaving 12 bases between. Germline lookup yields CDR1 SGDLS and CDR2 YYNGEE. The CDR3 sequence is 13 residues long. The CDR3 region has the DNA TGTGCCAGCAGCTTCGGATGGGGGACTGAAGCTTTCTTT. It codes for CASSFGWGTEAFF.

The gene calls are TRBV6-1 and TRBJ2-3; D possibly corresponds to TRBD1 (6 bases). V was trimmed by 4 bases and J by 3 bases, leaving 17 bases between them. This CDR3 has 16 amino acids. Germline V gene data show CDR1 as MNHNS and CDR2 as SASEGT. The CDR3 DNA is TGTGCCAGCAGTGCACCCTCCGGGACATGGACAGATACGCAGTATTTT. This sequence encodes CASSAPSGTWTDTQYF.

The J gene is TRBJ2-2, the V gene TRBV25-1; D remains unclear. Germline-derived CDR1 and CDR2 are MGHDK and SYGVNS. This CDR3 is built from 13 residues. V shed 3 bases and J shed 4 bases, with 6 bases lying between them. CDR3 DNA sequence: TGTGCCAGCAGTGAGGCTTTCACCGGGGAGCTGTTTTTT. Its translation is CASSEAFTGELFF.

The chain combines TRBV30 with TRBJ2-2; a weak D match, TRBD1 (6 bases). V lost 2 bases, J lost 0 bases, and 10 bases lay in between. The V gene's germline CDR1 is GTSNPN and CDR2 SVGIG (reference sequence). The CDR3 is 15 amino acids. The CDR3 is CAWSSGTTNTGELFF. The DNA for the CDR3 is TGTGCCTGGAGTAGTGGGACAACGAACACCGGGGAGCTGTTTTTT.

The V call is TRBV7-2, the J call TRBJ2-5; 7 nucleotides match TRBD2. Trimming at V came to 5 bases and at J to 1 base, leaving 7 bases not matched to a gene. CDR3 length: 15 amino acids. The germline CDR1 and CDR2 sequences are SGHTA and FQGNSA. CDR3 bases: TGTGCCAGCAGCCAAGAGGGACTAATCCAAGAGACCCAGTACTTC. It yields the protein CASSQEGLIQETQYF.

V is TRBV18 and J is TRBJ1-1; D might be TRBD1 (5 bases). Germline V gene data show CDR1 as KGHSH and CDR2 as LQKENI. CDR3 length equals 15 residues. V was pared by 1 base and J by 7 bases, with 16 bases between. The CDR3 coding sequence is TGTGCCAGCTCACCACTGTCAGGGAATATTTATGAAGCTTTCTTT. Protein product: CASSPLSGNIYEAFF.

The CDR3, as DNA: TGCGCCAGCGGGACGACAGGGGGCAATGAGCAGTTCTTC. Translated: CASGTTGGNEQFF. This sequence joins TRBV5-1 and TRBJ2-1; 9 bases fit TRBD1. V shed 7 bases and J 6 bases; nucleotides not matched to a gene: 5. The germline CDR1 and CDR2 sequences are SGHRS and YFSETQ. This CDR3 has 13 amino acids.

A few counts support this clone. The rearrangement links TRBV3-1 (or the pseudogene TRBV3-2) to TRBJ2-2, with a weak D call TRBD2 (6 bases). Germline V gene lookup returns CDR1 LGHDT and CDR2 YNNKEL (reference sequence). This CDR3 is 16 amino acids long. V was clipped by 3 bases and J by 5 bases, with 16 bases between them. CDR3 sequence: CASSQSAERVTGELFF. CDR3 DNA: TGTGCCAGCAGCCAGTCGGCGGAGCGGGTAACCGGGGAGCTGTTTTTT.

This chain joins TRBV7-3 and TRBJ2-3; TRBD2 aligns across 7 bases. Germline values: CDR1 SGHTA, CDR2 FQGTGA. CDR3 size: 14 residues. V gave up 3 bases and J gave up 4 bases; unmatched junction bases: 4. This CDR3 reads CASSLTSSADTQYF. As DNA, the CDR3 is TGTGCCAGCAGCTTGACTAGCAGCGCAGATACGCAGTATTTT.

The rearrangement joins TRBV6-4 to TRBJ1-2, with 8 nucleotides matching TRBD1. V lost 3 bases, J lost 8 bases, and 20 bases stayed unmatched. CDR3 length equals 18 residues. The V gene's germline CDR1 is MRHNA and CDR2 SNTAGT. The CDR3 DNA is TGTGCCAGCAGTGAATCATACCGAGTACGGACAGGGAAGATAGGCTACACCTTC. Its translation is CASSESYRVRTGKIGYTF.

The rearrangement links TRBV27 to TRBJ2-2; maybe TRBD1 (5 bases). V lost 6 bases to trimming and J lost 2 bases, with 10 bases between them. This CDR3 is built from 14 residues. Germline CDR1 and CDR2: MNHEY and SMNVEV (reference sequence). This CDR3 reads CASSQTVNTGELFF. CDR3 DNA sequence: TGTGCCAGCAGCCAGACAGTCAACACCGGGGAGCTGTTTTTT.

V gene TRBV3-1 (or the pseudogene TRBV3-2) combines with J gene TRBJ1-3, with D maybe TRBD1 (5 bases). The germline V and J ends were trimmed by 1 base and 4 bases, with 20 bases remaining between them. Germline lookup yields CDR1 LGHDT and CDR2 YNNKEL (reference sequence). CDR3 length equals 18 residues. The CDR3 region has the DNA TGTGCCAGCAGCCAAGGGACCTTGGGGGGGGTCACAGGAAACACCATATATTTT. Amino acid sequence: CASSQGTLGGVTGNTIYF.

This chain joins TRBV5-4 and TRBJ2-2; TRBD2 agrees at 7 bases. J lost 2 bases, V lost 3 bases, and 4 bases had no gene match. Germline V CDR1 and CDR2: SGHNT, YYREEE (reference sequence). This CDR3 contains 15 residues. DNA for the CDR3: TGTGCCAGCAGCTCGGGACTACCAAACACCGGGGAGCTGTTTTTT. This translates into CASSSGLPNTGELFF.

This clone was counted only a few times. The J gene is TRBJ1-1, the V gene TRBV18; D uncertain. Germline V gene data show CDR1 as KGHSH and CDR2 as LQKENI. Trimming shortened V by 3 bases and J by 3 bases, and 14 bases separated the two germline ends. The CDR3 length is 15 residues. The CDR3, as DNA: TGTGCCAGCTCACCGACATTCGGGCCGGACACTGAAGCTTTCTTT. It yields the protein CASSPTFGPDTEAFF.

The genes are TRBV5-4 and TRBJ1-1; 7 positions match TRBD1. The CDR3 sequence is 14 residues long. Trimming removed 1 base from V and 1 base from J; junction bases left unmatched: 1. Germline CDR1 and CDR2: SGHNT and YYREEE (reference sequence). CDR3 protein: CASSLTGANTEAFF. In DNA form, the CDR3 reads TGTGCCAGCAGCTTGACAGGGGCGAACACTGAAGCTTTCTTT. Complete variable domain (other parts from reference TRBV5-4 and TRBJ1-1): ETGVTQSPTHLIKTRGQQVTLRCSSQSGHNTVSWYQQALGQGPQFIFQYYREEENGRGNFPPRFSGLQFPNYSSELNVNALELDDSALYLCASSLTGANTEAFFGQGTRLTVV.

This chain joins TRBV5-8 and TRBJ2-7; no firm D call. The CDR3 totals 13 residues. Looked up from germline, CDR1 is SGHTS and CDR2 is YDEGEE. V lost 4 bases and J 0 bases, leaving 8 bases between the germline ends. CDR3 nucleotides: TGTGCCAGCAGCCCCGGGTTCTCCTACGAGCAGTACTTC. It translates to CASSPGFSYEQYF.

This sequence joins TRBV2 and TRBJ2-7, with a possible D match to TRBD2 (5 bases). The V gene's germline CDR1 is SNHLY and CDR2 FYNNEI. V lost 6 bases, J lost 6 bases, and 15 bases lay in between. The CDR3 loop spans 13 amino acids. The CDR3 loop reads CASRSGPAGEQYF. Here the CDR3 DNA reads TGTGCCAGCAGAAGTGGCCCGGCGGGCGAGCAGTACTTC.